These 7 T cell receptor beta chains were sequenced from one sample in a study of molecular identifiers for immune sequencing clone quantification. TCRdb itself ran the PCR reads through MiXCR, one entry per CDR3 protein. This table holds tens of thousands of distinct CDR3 sequences, around 20% found once. The source material was naive CD8+ T cells from blood, with Jurkat cell RNA spiked in. Subset reported: FACS-sorted CD8+CD4-CCR7+CD45RA+ naive T cells. These receptors originate from a human donor in good health. Some libraries in this study had Jurkat cell RNA spiked in.

This chain uses TRBV4-2 with TRBJ2-7, with 9 bases aligning to TRBD2. The germline CDR1 and CDR2 sequences are LGHNA and YNFKEQ. The CDR3 extends over 15 amino acids. The V segment lost 3 bases and the J segment 1 base; nucleotides outside the gene matches: 4. CDR3 DNA sequence: TGTGCCAGCAGCCAGACTAGCGGCACATCCTACGAGCAGTACTTC. Its protein product is CASSQTSGTSYEQYF.

This clonotype showed up many times. The chain joins TRBV13 to TRBJ2-3; no clear D gene. V lost 5 bases to trimming and J lost 5 bases, with 11 bases between them. Germline V gene data show CDR1 as PRHDT and CDR2 as FYEKMQ (reference sequence). The CDR3 is 13 residues long. The CDR3 coding sequence is TGTGCCAGCAGCCTTTCCACCGAAGATACGCAGTATTTT. Protein product: CASSLSTEDTQYF.

Comment on this clonotype: A much larger clone differs by one base, so this may be a read error. The chain carries TRBV23-1 and TRBJ2-1, with 7 bases aligning to TRBD2. TRBV23-1 is an ORF, with its function uncertain. The CDR3 runs 17 residues. CDR3: CVSSQSYGRRRYNEQFF. The CDR3 region has the DNA TGCGTCAGCAGTCAAAGTTACGGGAGGCGGCGATACAATGAGCAGTTCTTC.

This clonotype was seen repeatedly, ten times or more. The rearrangement joins TRBV2 to TRBJ1-5; D uncertain. Germline lookup yields CDR1 SNHLY and CDR2 FYNNEI. V was shortened by 5 bases and J by 3 bases, with 14 bases between the two germline ends. This CDR3 region has 15 residues. This CDR3 reads CASSTGGGYNQPQHF. The CDR3 bases are TGTGCCAGCAGTACCGGAGGAGGGTACAATCAGCCCCAGCATTTT.

The chain couples TRBV4-1 to TRBJ2-7; possibly TRBD2 for D (6 bases). Germline CDR1 reads MGHRA; CDR2 reads YSYEKL. With 8 bases removed from V and 3 bases from J, the gap between germline ends came to 17 bases. This CDR3 spans 14 amino acids. Here the CDR3 reads CASSSGTLFYEQYF. The CDR3 nucleotides read TGCGCCAGCTCCTCGGGGACTTTGTTCTACGAGCAGTACTTC.

V and J are TRBV5-1 and TRBJ2-1; D is undetermined. Trimming stripped 4 bases from V and 4 bases from J, with 9 bases between. CDR1 and CDR2 (germline): SGHRS, YFSETQ. The CDR3 contains 13 residues. In DNA form, the CDR3 reads TGCGCCAGCAGCGGTACGCCTTACAATGAGCAGTTCTTC. This encodes CASSGTPYNEQFF. The entire variable domain, with the rest obtained from reference TRBV5-1 and TRBJ2-1, is as follows: KAGVTQTPRYLIKTRGQQVTLSCSPISGHRSVSWYQQTPGQGLQFLFEYFSETQRNKGNFPGRFSGRQFSNSRSEMNVSTLELGDSALYLCASSGTPYNEQFFGPGTRLTVL.

Concerning this clonotype itself: This may be a read error, as it is one base from a much larger clone. This rearrangement joins TRBV29-1 to TRBJ1-2; tentative D call: TRBD1 (5 bases). Germline loops: CDR1 SQVTM, CDR2 ANQGSEA. The CDR3 runs 13 residues. CDR3 coding DNA: TGCAGCGTTTTAGACAGCGAACCCTATGGCTACGCCTTC. Amino acid sequence: CSVLDSEPYGYAF.